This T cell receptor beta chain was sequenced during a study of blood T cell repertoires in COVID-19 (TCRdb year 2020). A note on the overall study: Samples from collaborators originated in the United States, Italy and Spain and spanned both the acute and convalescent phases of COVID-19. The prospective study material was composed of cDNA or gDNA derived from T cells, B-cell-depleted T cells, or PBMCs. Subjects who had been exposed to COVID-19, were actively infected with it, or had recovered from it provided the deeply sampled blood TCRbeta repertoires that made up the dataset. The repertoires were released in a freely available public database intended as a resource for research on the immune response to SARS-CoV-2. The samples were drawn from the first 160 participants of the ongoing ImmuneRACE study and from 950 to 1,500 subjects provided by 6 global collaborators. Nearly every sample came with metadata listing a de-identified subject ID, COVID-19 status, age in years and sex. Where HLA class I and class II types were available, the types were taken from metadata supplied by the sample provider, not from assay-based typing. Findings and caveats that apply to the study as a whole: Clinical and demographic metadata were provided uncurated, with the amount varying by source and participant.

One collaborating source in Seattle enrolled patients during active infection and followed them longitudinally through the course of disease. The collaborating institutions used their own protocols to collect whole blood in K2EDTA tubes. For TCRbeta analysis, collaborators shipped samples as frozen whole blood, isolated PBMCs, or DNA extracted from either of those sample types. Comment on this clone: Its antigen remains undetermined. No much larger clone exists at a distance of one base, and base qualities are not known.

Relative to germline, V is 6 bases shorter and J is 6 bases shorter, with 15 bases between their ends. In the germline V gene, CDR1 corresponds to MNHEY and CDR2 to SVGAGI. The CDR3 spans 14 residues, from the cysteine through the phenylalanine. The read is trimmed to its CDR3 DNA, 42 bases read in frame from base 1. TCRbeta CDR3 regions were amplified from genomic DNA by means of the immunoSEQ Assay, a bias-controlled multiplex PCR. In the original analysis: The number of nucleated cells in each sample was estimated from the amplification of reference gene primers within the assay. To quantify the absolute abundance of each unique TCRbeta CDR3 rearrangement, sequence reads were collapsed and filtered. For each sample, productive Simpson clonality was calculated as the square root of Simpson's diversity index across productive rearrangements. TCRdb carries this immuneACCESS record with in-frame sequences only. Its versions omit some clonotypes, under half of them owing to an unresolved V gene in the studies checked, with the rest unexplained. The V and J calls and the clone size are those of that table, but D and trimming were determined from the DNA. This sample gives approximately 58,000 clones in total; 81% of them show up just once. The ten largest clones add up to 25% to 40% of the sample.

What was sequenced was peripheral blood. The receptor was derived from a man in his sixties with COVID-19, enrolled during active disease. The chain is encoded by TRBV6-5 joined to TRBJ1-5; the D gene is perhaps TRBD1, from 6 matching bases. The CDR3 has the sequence CASRAGQPFQPQHF. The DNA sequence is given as TGTGCCAGCAGGGCAGGACAGCCTTTTCAGCCCCAGCATTTT.